The 9 T cell receptor beta chains listed next were all sequenced from one sample in a study of spatial heterogeneity in lung cancer (dated by TCRdb to the late 2010s). General conclusions and limits of the study: The tumor nonsynonymous mutation count correlated with the number of expanded intratumoral alpha and beta TCRs.

Library method: 5' RACE. The sequencing machine was a NextSeq 500. TCRdb reworked the public reads: Q25 trimming with fastp, MiXCR clone assembly, productive beta chains retained. Every CDR3 protein is listed once, alongside the most common genes and DNA of its rows. In this sample the table shows about 28,000 distinct CDR3 sequences, approximately 6.9% of which occur a single time. About 24% of the sample is in the top ten clones. Explained via the paper, the time point label denotes: sample taken at primary tumor resection. These TCRs are of unknown antigen specificity. Sequencing used lung tumor tissue, obtained at surgery. Receptor source: a male donor with early-stage non-small cell lung cancer.

This clonotype showed up many times. The chain has TRBV6-2 or TRBV6-3 and TRBJ1-1; TRBD1 matches 10 bases. This CDR3 region has 14 residues. J gave up 10 bases and V 1 base, and 6 bases lay outside the gene matches. Germline values: CDR1 MNHEY, CDR2 SVGEGT. This chain's CDR3 is CASSYYAGDRGAFF. CDR3 DNA sequence: TGTGCCAGCAGTTACTACGCCGGGGACAGGGGAGCTTTCTTT.

The rearrangement joins TRBV7-9 to TRBJ1-2; no clear D gene. The V end was cut by 1 base, the J end by 5 bases, with 5 bases between. The germline V gene has CDR1 SEHNR and CDR2 FQNEAQ (reference sequence). The CDR3 spans 12 residues. The CDR3 protein is CASSLEEYGYTF. CDR3 sequence (DNA): TGTGCCAGCAGCTTAGAGGAGTATGGCTACACCTTC.

This clonotype rates as medium-sized. The chain recombines TRBV7-2 with TRBJ1-2, with 11 bases matching TRBD1. Germline CDR1 reads SGHTA; CDR2 reads FQGNSA. Trimming took 4 bases from V and 4 from J; bases not matched to a gene: 5. This CDR3 spans 15 amino acids. CDR3 residues: CASSSPGQGVYGYTF. DNA for the CDR3: TGTGCCAGCAGCTCTCCGGGACAGGGGGTCTATGGCTACACCTTC. The whole variable domain, remainder taken from reference TRBV7-2 and TRBJ1-2, is GAGVSQSPSNKVTEKGKDVELRCDPISGHTALYWYRQSLGQGLEFLIYFQGNSAPDKSGLPSDRFSAERTGGSVSTLTIQRTQQEDSAVYLCASSSPGQGVYGYTFGSGTRLTVV.

This clonotype occurred many times. The chain uses TRBV7-2 and TRBJ1-6, with D possibly TRBD1 on 5 matching bases. V lost 5 bases, J lost 6 bases, and 14 bases lay in between. CDR3 length: 15 residues. CDR1 SGHTA and CDR2 FQGNSA come from the germline V gene. For the CDR3, the DNA is TGTGCCAGCAGCACACAGGCCGCTGCTAATTCACCCCTCCACTTT. Translation gives CASSTQAAANSPLHF.

Ten or more counts support this clonotype. CDR3 sequence (DNA): TGCAGTGCTAGAGATCCCCTGGGGGGCACAGATACGCAGTATTTT. Protein: CSARDPLGGTDTQYF. V and J are TRBV20-1 and TRBJ2-3; D may correspond to TRBD1 or TRBD2 (5 bases each). Deletions cut 0 bases from V and 1 base from J, with 11 bases between. From germline, CDR1 is DFQATT and CDR2 SNEGSKA (reference sequence). The CDR3 spans 15 residues.

In its sample, this clonotype was seen many times. The rearrangement uses TRBV4-1 and TRBJ2-3, with a tentative D call TRBD2 (6 bases). The CDR3 runs 14 residues. V was shortened by 6 bases and J by 0 bases, with 10 bases between the two germline ends. Germline CDR1 and CDR2: MGHRA and YSYEKL. CDR3 in amino acids: CASRVAESTDTQYF. The DNA of the CDR3 is TGCGCCAGCAGGGTAGCGGAGAGCACAGATACGCAGTATTTT.

This clonotype was seen only a few times. V and J are TRBV20-1 and TRBJ1-6; tentative D call: TRBD1 (5 bases). The germline CDR1 and CDR2 sequences are DFQATT and SNEGSKA (reference sequence). The germline V and J ends were trimmed by 0 bases and 0 bases, with 15 bases remaining between them. The CDR3 runs to 18 residues. The DNA for the CDR3 is TGCAGTGCTAGAGACGGAACTAACAGGAGCTCCTATAATTCACCCCTCCACTTT. Translated: CSARDGTNRSSYNSPLHF.

This clonotype was observed many times. J is TRBJ2-2 and V is TRBV18; tentative D call: TRBD1 (7 bases). The germline V and J ends were trimmed by 0 bases and 3 bases, with 11 bases remaining between them. The CDR3 runs to 16 residues. CDR1 is KGHSH and CDR2 is LQKENI in the germline V gene. The CDR3 sequence is CASSPPARGDTGELFF. Here the CDR3 DNA reads TGTGCCAGCTCACCACCGGCCAGGGGGGACACCGGGGAGCTGTTTTTT.

This clonotype is categorized as medium-sized (0.01 to 0.1%). The V call is TRBV12-3 or TRBV12-4, the J call TRBJ1-5, with 10 bases matching TRBD1. The CDR3 is made up of 18 amino acids. V gave up 1 base and J gave up 5 bases; unmatched junction bases: 11. CDR3 bases: TGTGCCAGCAGTTTAGGGGGACAGGGGACGTTTAGGTATCAGCCCCAGCATTTT. Translating it yields CASSLGGQGTFRYQPQHF.